The 13 T cell receptor beta chains below come from one sample, sequenced in a study of T cells in localized non-small cell lung cancer. Some clones are missing from TCRdb's copy, which holds only in-frame ones; the method was immunoSEQ multiplex PCR. The sample yields 650 to 900 clones, around 18% seen once. The input for sequencing was normal lung tissue next to the tumor, taken before any cancer treatment. All receptors come from a female donor over 55 with stage I lung adenocarcinoma.

This clone occurred a few times. The rearrangement joins TRBV30 to TRBJ1-1; D is possibly TRBD1 (5 bases). CDR3 length equals 12 residues. V gave up 1 base and J gave up 4 bases, with 7 bases separating them. Germline V lookup: CDR1 GTSNPN, CDR2 SVGIG (reference sequence). CDR3 nucleotide sequence: TGTGCCTGGAGTGCGGGGGGCACTGAAGCTTTCTTT. This sequence encodes CAWSAGGTEAFF.

V and J are TRBV19 and TRBJ1-2; TRBD1 might be the D (5 bases). Germline CDR1 and CDR2: LNHDA and SQIVND (reference sequence). The V end lost 6 bases, the J end lost 3 bases, and 14 bases lay between the germline ends. The CDR3 has 14 amino acids. Here the CDR3 reads CASRPGRQDYGYTF. CDR3 DNA sequence: TGTGCCAGTAGACCGGGACGCCAGGACTATGGCTACACCTTC.

This clone is labeled medium-sized. This chain connects TRBV11-3 to TRBJ1-5; possible D gene TRBD1, 5 bases. CDR3 size: 15 residues. V lost 5 bases and J lost 2, with 13 bases in between. Germline V gene lookup returns CDR1 SGHNT and CDR2 YENEEA. The CDR3 nucleotides are TGTGCCAGCAGCCCTACTATGGGGGGCAATCAGCCCCAGCATTTT. It codes for CASSPTMGGNQPQHF.

This clone is classed as medium-sized (0.01 to 0.1%). The chain is built from TRBV6-8 and TRBJ2-1, with no clear D. CDR3 length equals 12 residues. Per the germline V gene, CDR1 is MNHGY and CDR2 is SAAAGT. The ends were cut back, 6 bases at V and 9 bases at J, with 12 bases in the middle. Written as DNA, the CDR3 is TGTGCCAGCAGACCAGGTTCTGGTGAGCAGTTCTTC. It yields the protein CASRPGSGEQFF.

DNA for the CDR3: TGTGCCAGCAGCCAACGGGACGGCAACACTGAAGCTTTCTTT. Translation gives CASSQRDGNTEAFF. The V gene is TRBV11-3, the J gene TRBJ1-1; a weak D match, TRBD1 (5 bases). CDR3 length: 14 residues. With 5 bases removed from V and 2 bases from J, the gap between germline ends came to 12 bases. The V gene's germline CDR1 is SGHNT and CDR2 YENEEA.

V usage is TRBV9 and J usage is TRBJ1-1; D is unresolved. In germline, CDR1 is SGDLS, CDR2 YYNGEE. This CDR3 has 14 amino acids. V lost 1 base and J 7 bases, leaving 14 bases between the germline ends. The CDR3 sequence is CASSVIPAPHEAFF. In DNA, the CDR3 is TGTGCCAGCAGCGTAATTCCCGCCCCCCATGAAGCTTTCTTT.

The gene calls are TRBV19 and TRBJ2-4; maybe TRBD1 (6 bases). The CDR3 is 19 residues long. The germline V gene has CDR1 LNHDA and CDR2 SQIVND (reference sequence). Trimming shortened V by 4 bases and J by 1 base, and 23 bases separated the two germline ends. CDR3 in DNA: TGTGCCAGTAGTACGGGACATGGGTTGGCCAATGGGGCCAAAAACATTCAGTACTTC. The encoded protein is CASSTGHGLANGAKNIQYF.

This clone has only a few counts. The chain couples TRBV25-1 to TRBJ2-2; 10 nucleotides match TRBD1. CDR1 and CDR2 (germline): MGHDK, SYGVNS. The CDR3 runs to 16 residues. With V trimmed by 2 bases and J by 4 bases, 4 bases remained unmatched. DNA for the CDR3: TGTGCCAGCAGTGAACCCGGGACAGGGGTCACCGGGGAGCTGTTTTTT. Its translation: CASSEPGTGVTGELFF.

The sample holds a few counts of this clone. The chain has TRBV6-8 and TRBJ2-1; D may be TRBD2 (5 bases). Trimming shortened V by 6 bases and J by 9 bases, and 21 bases separated the two germline ends. CDR3 size: 15 residues. Germline CDR1 is MNHGY and CDR2 is SAAAGT. CDR3 sequence (DNA): TGTGCCAGCAGCTACCTTATGGACTCGCCCACTGAGCAGTTCTTC. This gives the protein CASSYLMDSPTEQFF.

This clone was detected only a few times. The chain joins TRBV11-3 to TRBJ2-2, with D maybe TRBD1 (5 bases). Germline-derived CDR1 and CDR2 are SGHNT and YENEEA. V was trimmed by 5 bases and J by 5 bases, leaving 21 bases between them. The CDR3 loop spans 17 amino acids. The CDR3 DNA reads TGTGCCAGCAGCCTTGATTTAATGCAGGGAAGAACCGGGGAGCTGTTTTTT. Its protein product is CASSLDLMQGRTGELFF.

The genes are TRBV29-1 and TRBJ1-2; no clear D. Looked up from germline, CDR1 is SQVTM and CDR2 is ANQGSEA. The CDR3 is 12 amino acids. Trimming removed 1 base at V and 4 bases at J, with 7 bases between. The CDR3 loop is CSVEGLSYGYTF. The CDR3, as DNA: TGCAGCGTTGAAGGTCTCTCCTATGGCTACACCTTC. Combining the CDR3 with reference TRBV29-1 and TRBJ1-2 gives the whole variable domain SAVISQKPSRDICQRGTSLTIQCQVDSQVTMMFWYRQQPGQSLTLIATANQGSEATYESGFVIDKFPISRPNLTFSTLTVSNMSPEDSSIYLCSVEGLSYGYTFGSGTRLTVV.

The V and J genes are TRBV10-3 and TRBJ1-5; D not certain. Trimming pared 0 bases from V and 2 bases from J, leaving 11 bases between. CDR1 is ENHRY, CDR2 SYGVKD, per germline. The CDR3 covers 16 residues. The CDR3 region is CAISESGPAGNQPQHF. DNA of the CDR3: TGTGCCATCAGTGAGTCGGGTCCGGCCGGCAATCAGCCCCAGCATTTT.

The chain employs TRBV11-3 and TRBJ2-5, with 7 bases aligning to TRBD2. There are 15 residues in the CDR3. Looked up from germline, CDR1 is SGHNT and CDR2 is YENEEA. Trimming at V came to 2 bases and at J to 1 base, leaving 4 bases not matched to a gene. The chain's CDR3 is CASSLLWTSQETQYF. The CDR3 DNA reads as TGTGCCAGCAGCTTACTTTGGACTAGCCAAGAGACCCAGTACTTC.